This T cell receptor (beta chain) was observed in a study of T cell clusters in autoimmune cytopenias (dated by TCRdb to between 2018 and 2021). With respect to the entire study: A median TRB sequencing depth of 50,000 to 60,000 reads per sample was reached, and a median of roughly 2,300 distinct TRB clonotypes per sample was obtained. In autoimmune cytopenia patients, peripheral blood TRB and IGH repertoires were sequenced during active disease and over treatment follow-up, together with healthy, CLL and autoimmune hepatitis controls. The study was designed to test whether a disease-specific immune repertoire signature usable as a blood-based biomarker is carried by autoimmune cytopenia patients.

To amplify TRB rearrangements, a touch-down multiplex PCR protocol was run with the TRB-A and TRB-B primer pools combined in a single tube. Illumina adapters and sample indices were attached to the amplicons through two consecutive PCR reactions using Phusion HS II polymerase. After gel purification with the NucleoSpin Gel and PCR Clean-up kit, the amplicons were quantified by Qubit and checked for quality on an Agilent 2100 Bioanalyzer. Sequencing of the libraries was done on an Illumina MiSeq with 600-cycle, single-indexed, paired-end runs. Concerning the study's data processing: TRB reads were aligned and assembled with MiXCR version 2.1.12 using the default MiXCR reference library. A clone was defined by each unique CDR3 nucleotide sequence, and analysis was restricted to productive sequences with at least two reads. Alpha-parameterized diversity profiles (alpha 0 to 5), including the Shannon (alpha 1) and Simpson (alpha 2) indices, were computed with an R script to assess repertoire diversity. Combinatorial TRB VJ usage was computed with the tcR package and compared between cohorts by principal component analysis with ade4. GLIPH was used to cluster TCRbeta CDR3s in pairs of cohorts matched for age and read depth, and a Wilcoxon test was used to compare cluster frequencies. Each entry corresponds to one CDR3 protein sequence from reads that TCRdb reprocessed, and DNA is not given. TCRdb assigned the V and J calls; the authors' analysis was not used. The table of this sample itemizes thousands of distinct CDR3 sequences. The ten largest make up 15% of the sample.

For each sample, TRB amplification used 200 to 250 ng of peripheral blood genomic DNA, equal to approximately 38,000 genome equivalents. This clonotype registers as large (0.1 to 1%) by frequency; no count is noted. The specificity of this receptor is unknown. The CDR3, cysteine through phenylalanine, is 16 amino acids long. No DNA sequence is on record. Via the germline V gene (reference sequence), CDR1 is LNHDA and CDR2 SQIVND. Results the study describes overall, beyond this receptor: The T cell clusters were defined in silico only, and their functional role remained to be validated experimentally. The TRB repertoire shifts, including less even repertoires in secondary cytopenia and CLL, mostly reflected lymphoma bias and not autoimmunity. In the comparison of secondary cytopenia with CLL, no cluster-lack signature showed up, apparently because the dominant lymphoma-associated repertoire masked the signature. A lack of physiological T cell clusters in primary autoimmune cytopenia patients was suggested by GLIPH, as 51 clusters were found to be exclusive to healthy donors versus 17 exclusive to patients. About 3-fold more exclusive TRB clusters were observed in healthy donors than in active autoimmune hepatitis patients, consistent with an autoimmunity-wide signature.

This receptor was taken from a human donor with an autoimmune cytopenia or autoimmune hepatitis (not recorded which). The chain was built from TRBV19 and TRBJ2-1; checking the TCRdb D call of TRBD2 is not possible without DNA. The sequenced sample was peripheral blood. The encoded CDR3 is CASSTRTSVAYNEQFF.